These 2 T cell receptor beta chains were all obtained from the same sample, sequenced in a study of blood T cell repertoires in COVID-19. Sequenced by immunoSEQ multiplex PCR; TCRdb stores in-frame clones only, minus some. The sample has approximately 500,000 clones; about 89% are singletons. Sequencing was carried out using peripheral blood. The receptor set was obtained from a woman aged 50 to 60 with COVID-19, enrolled during active disease.

The gene calls are TRBV3-1 (or the pseudogene TRBV3-2) and TRBJ1-3; D gene unclear. The V gene's germline CDR1 is LGHDT and CDR2 YNNKEL (reference sequence). V lost 0 bases and J lost 8, with 11 bases in between. CDR3 length: 14 amino acids. In nucleotides, the CDR3 is TGTGCCAGCAGCCAAGATAGTGGAGTGGACACCATATATTTT. Amino acids: CASSQDSGVDTIYF.

The V and J genes are TRBV10-2 and TRBJ2-3, with TRBD2 as a possible D gene (5 bases). Deletions cut 7 bases from V and 2 bases from J, with 7 bases between. CDR1 and CDR2 from the germline V gene are WSHSY and SAAADI. The CDR3 is 12 residues long. In nucleotides, the CDR3 is TGCGCCAGCACGGGGAACACAGATACGCAGTATTTT. Its translation: CASTGNTDTQYF.